The source of this T cell receptor (beta chain) is a study of blood T cell repertoires in COVID-19. Turning to the study itself: The United States, Italy and Spain were the sources of the acute and convalescent COVID-19 samples. Sample material is recorded as cDNA or gDNA derived from T cells, B-cell-depleted T cells, or PBMCs.

The germline V gene has CDR1 SGHVS and CDR2 FNYEAQ. V lost 5 bases and J lost 0, with 13 bases in between. The CDR3 has 16 residues. The method was immunoSEQ multiplex PCR; TCRdb's version includes in-frame clones alone and lacks a portion of them. This table has under 350,000 clones, about four fifths appearing once. Sample: peripheral blood. The receptor comes from a woman aged 50 to 65 who had recovered from COVID-19. The chain has TRBV7-6 and TRBJ2-2; possibly TRBD1 for D (5 bases). CDR3: CASSPQTTANTGELFF. In nucleotides, the CDR3 is TGTGCCAGCAGCCCACAAACGACAGCGAACACCGGGGAGCTGTTTTTT.